One and the same sample provided the 23 T cell receptor beta chains below, sequenced in a study of blood T cell repertoires in COVID-19. TCRdb's copy holds only in-frame clones and misses some; the assay was immunoSEQ multiplex PCR. The repertoire holds some 64,000 clones, with roughly 88% as singletons. The material sequenced was peripheral blood. The receptors here all came from a man aged 45-65 years with active COVID-19.

The J gene is TRBJ2-1, the V gene TRBV6-6; maybe TRBD2 (6 bases). This CDR3 comprises 14 residues. Per the germline V gene, CDR1 is MNHNY and CDR2 is SVGAGI (reference sequence). Trimming cost V 8 bases and J 8 bases, with 19 bases left between them. The CDR3 loop is CASQRGGSRYEQFF. The CDR3 nucleotides are TGTGCCAGCCAACGGGGAGGCAGTAGATATGAGCAGTTCTTC.

The rearrangement joins TRBV6-2 or TRBV6-3 to TRBJ1-2; D remains unclear. The CDR3 is made up of 13 amino acids. Germline CDR1 MNHEY, CDR2 SVGEGT. Trimming stripped 2 bases from V and 2 bases from J, with 6 bases between. CDR3 bases: TGTGCCAGCAGTTACCTACCCAACTATGGCTACACCTTC. This encodes CASSYLPNYGYTF.

The V gene is TRBV9, the J gene TRBJ2-2; TRBD2 might be the D (7 bases). The germline gives CDR1 SGDLS, CDR2 YYNGEE. This CDR3 region has 15 residues. The V and J ends lost 0 bases and 9 bases respectively, with 15 bases between them. The CDR3: CASSVEGGTHRELFF. The CDR3 region has the DNA TGTGCCAGCAGCGTAGAGGGGGGGACCCACCGGGAGCTGTTTTTT.

This chain joins TRBV9 and TRBJ2-2; D unresolved. The V end was cut by 6 bases, the J end by 0 bases, with 3 bases between. CDR3 length equals 12 residues. From germline, CDR1 is SGDLS and CDR2 YYNGEE. The CDR3 region has the DNA TGTGCCAGCACCGCGAACACCGGGGAGCTGTTTTTT. Its protein product is CASTANTGELFF.

This clone occurred once. J is TRBJ2-5 and V is TRBV19; the match to TRBD2 covers 10 bases. V gave up 5 bases and J gave up 5 bases; unmatched junction bases: 2. The germline V gene has CDR1 LNHDA and CDR2 SQIVND (reference sequence). The CDR3 consists of 13 residues. CDR3 loop: CASSQRGGETQYF. The CDR3 DNA reads as TGTGCCAGTAGTCAGCGGGGGGGGGAGACCCAGTACTTC.

This rearrangement joins TRBV6-4 to TRBJ2-7, with 8 positions matching TRBD1. J was trimmed by 2 bases and V by 4 bases; bases with no gene match: 4. The CDR3 contains 14 residues. Germline V gives CDR1 MRHNA, CDR2 SNTAGT. The CDR3 DNA reads TGTGCCAGCAGTGGGTCAGGGGGCCCCTACGAGCAGTACTTC. It yields the protein CASSGSGGPYEQYF.

V usage is TRBV5-5 and J usage is TRBJ1-1; D perhaps matches TRBD1 (5 bases). This CDR3 is 14 amino acids long. Trimming left V 1 base short and J 2 bases short, with 9 bases between. Germline CDR1 SGHKS, CDR2 YYEKEE (reference sequence). The CDR3 nucleotides are TGTGCCAGCAGCTTGCAGGGAATTAACACTGAAGCTTTCTTT. The encoded protein is CASSLQGINTEAFF.

A single count supports this clone. The gene calls are TRBV3-1 (or the pseudogene TRBV3-2) and TRBJ2-5, with 14 bases matching TRBD2. CDR1 is LGHDT and CDR2 is YNNKEL in the germline V gene (reference sequence). The CDR3 contains 16 residues. The V gene end was trimmed by 5 bases and the J gene end by 1 base; junction bases not matched to a gene: 3. CDR3: CASSAGLAGGQETQYF. The CDR3 bases are TGTGCCAGCAGCGCCGGACTAGCGGGGGGCCAAGAGACCCAGTACTTC.

The rearrangement links TRBV4-1 to TRBJ1-1; tentative D call: TRBD1 (6 bases). The germline V and J ends were trimmed by 4 bases and 1 base, with 19 bases remaining between them. Germline lookup yields CDR1 MGHRA and CDR2 YSYEKL. This CDR3 region has 17 residues. The CDR3 protein is CASSLRGFDISNTEAFF. DNA of the CDR3: TGCGCCAGCAGCCTTAGGGGGTTCGACATTTCGAACACTGAAGCTTTCTTT.

V gene TRBV6-2 or TRBV6-3 combines with J gene TRBJ2-3; maybe TRBD1 (6 bases). The V end was cut by 2 bases, the J end by 2 bases, with 8 bases between. This CDR3 is built from 14 residues. Germline V lookup: CDR1 MNHEY, CDR2 SVGEGT. CDR3 protein: CASSYPGHTDTQYF. As DNA, the CDR3 is TGTGCCAGCAGTTACCCGGGACACACAGATACGCAGTATTTT.

This clone has only one observation. This chain connects TRBV3-1 (or the pseudogene TRBV3-2) to TRBJ1-1; tentatively, D is TRBD1 (6 bases). Germline V lookup: CDR1 LGHDT, CDR2 YNNKEL (reference sequence). Trimming removed 2 bases from V and 0 bases from J, with 13 bases in between. The CDR3 has 16 amino acids. In nucleotides, the CDR3 is TGTGCCAGCAGCCAAAGGGGGGGGTACATGAACACTGAAGCTTTCTTT. Its translation: CASSQRGGYMNTEAFF.

The chain combines TRBV6-5 with TRBJ1-2; D is unclear. This CDR3 has 13 amino acids. Trimming removed 5 bases at V and 4 bases at J, with 11 bases between. Germline CDR1 MNHEY, CDR2 SVGAGI. This chain's CDR3 is CASSPEVGYGYTF. The DNA of the CDR3 is TGTGCCAGCAGTCCTGAGGTCGGCTATGGCTACACCTTC.

The chain joins TRBV6-5 to TRBJ2-7; a weak D match, TRBD2 (6 bases). The germline V gene encodes CDR1 MNHEY and CDR2 SVGAGI. Trimming took 7 bases from V and 2 from J, leaving 15 bases between them. CDR3 size: 14 residues. CDR3 bases: TGTGCCAGCATGAGGGACTGGATGGCCTACGAGCAGTACTTC. Its translation is CASMRDWMAYEQYF.

This clone was counted once. The V call is TRBV21-1, the J call TRBJ2-1; the DNA was not compared with TRBD2, the D call given in the table. TRBV21-1 is given as a pseudogene. This CDR3 contains 15 residues. Here the CDR3 reads CASKLSGGWYNEQFF. The CDR3 DNA follows: TGTGCCAGCAAGCTTAGCGGGGGGTGGTACAATGAGCAGTTCTTC.

The chain employs TRBV5-6 and TRBJ2-2; perhaps TRBD2 as D (5 bases). The CDR3 totals 14 residues. Looked up from germline, CDR1 is SGHDT and CDR2 is YYEEEE. The germline V and J ends were trimmed by 2 bases and 4 bases, with 9 bases remaining between them. For the CDR3, the DNA is TGTGCCAGCAGCTTACGGGGTGGCACCGGGGAGCTGTTTTTT. Its translation is CASSLRGGTGELFF.

This clone was counted only a few times. The chain recombines TRBV5-4 with TRBJ2-7; the match to TRBD1 covers 8 bases. This CDR3 region has 14 residues. The germline V gene has CDR1 SGHNT and CDR2 YYREEE (reference sequence). The junction had 8 bases not matched to a gene; V was cut back by 7 bases and J by 2 bases. In DNA form, the CDR3 reads TGTGCCAGCCGGTCCGGGACAGGTCCCTACGAGCAGTACTTC. Translating it yields CASRSGTGPYEQYF.

The CDR3: CASSFGQETQYF. The DNA of the CDR3 is TGCGCCAGCAGCTTCGGCCAAGAGACCCAGTACTTC. The chain joins TRBV5-1 to TRBJ2-5; no clear D. The CDR3 contains 12 residues. V was clipped by 2 bases and J by 1 base, with 3 bases between them. Germline lookup yields CDR1 SGHRS and CDR2 YFSETQ. Complete variable domain (other parts from reference TRBV5-1 and TRBJ2-5): KAGVTQTPRYLIKTRGQQVTLSCSPISGHRSVSWYQQTPGQGLQFLFEYFSETQRNKGNFPGRFSGRQFSNSRSEMNVSTLELGDSALYLCASSFGQETQYFGPGTRLLVL.

This chain uses TRBV10-2 with TRBJ2-3; 7 nucleotides match TRBD2. The V gene end was trimmed by 5 bases and the J gene end by 3 bases; junction bases not matched to a gene: 8. The CDR3 is 15 residues long. CDR1 is WSHSY, CDR2 SAAADI, per germline. CDR3 sequence (DNA): TGCGCCAGCAGTTCCACCGGGGGGAGGACAGATACGCAGTATTTT. Translating gives CASSSTGGRTDTQYF.

This clone was seen a single time. The chain links TRBV29-1 to TRBJ1-5; a weak D match, TRBD1 (6 bases). V lost 4 bases and J lost 3, with 10 bases in between. Looked up from germline, CDR1 is SQVTM and CDR2 is ANQGSEA. The CDR3 is 13 residues long. DNA for the CDR3: TGCAGCGTTGCTACAGGGCTCAATCAGCCCCAGCATTTT. The encoded protein is CSVATGLNQPQHF.

The gene calls are TRBV12-3 or TRBV12-4 and TRBJ2-7; 7 bases line up with TRBD2. Unmatched junction bases numbered 4, after V lost 3 bases and J lost 5 bases. This CDR3 is 13 amino acids long. The CDR3 is CASSLGGGDEQYF. The DNA of the CDR3 is TGTGCCAGCAGTTTGGGGGGAGGGGACGAGCAGTACTTC.

The rearrangement uses TRBV12-3 or TRBV12-4 and TRBJ2-7, with 8 bases matching TRBD1. With 3 bases clipped from V and 7 bases from J, the junction kept 5 bases outside the gene matches. The CDR3 contains 13 residues. The CDR3 DNA reads TGTGCCAGCAGTTTTCAGGGGGCACGGGAGCAGTACTTC. Translated: CASSFQGAREQYF.

The chain carries TRBV7-8 and TRBJ1-4; TRBD1 aligns across 8 bases. The CDR3 has 14 amino acids. CDR1 and CDR2 (germline): SGHVS, FQNEAQ. J was trimmed by 4 bases and V by 5 bases; bases with no gene match: 3. The CDR3 spells CASSLGQVNEKLFF. The CDR3 region has the DNA TGTGCCAGCAGCCTGGGACAGGTTAATGAAAAACTGTTTTTT. Combining the CDR3 with reference TRBV7-8 and TRBJ1-4 gives the whole variable domain GAGVSQSPRYKVAKRGQDVALRCDPISGHVSLFWYQQALGQGPEFLTYFQNEAQLDKSGLPSDRFFAERPEGSVSTLKIQRTQQEDSAVYLCASSLGQVNEKLFFGSGTQLSVL.

This clone was observed a single time. For the CDR3, the DNA is TGTGCCAGCAGCCGTATGAGCTCTGGAAACACCATATATTTT. As protein: CASSRMSSGNTIYF. This sequence joins TRBV11-2 and TRBJ1-3, with D hard to call. The germline CDR1 and CDR2 sequences are SGHAT and FQNNGV. The CDR3 runs to 14 residues. The ends were cut back, 5 bases at V and 0 bases at J, with 8 bases in the middle.